This T cell receptor (beta chain) was sequenced in a study of metastatic and nonmetastatic thyroid tumors. Study summary: From malignant and benign thyroid patients, repertoires in blood and in tumor or nodule tissue were compared.

Findings of the study overall: TCR beta diversity was reportedly significantly higher in malignant thyroid tumors than benign nodules, in blood and tumor.

Germline loops: CDR1 SGHTA, CDR2 FQGTGA. The CDR3 length equals 14 residues, ends included. The authors' processing: A distant-metastasis classifier for papillary thyroid cancer was built using CDR3 differences across clinicopathological groups. TCRdb reassembled clones from the PCR reads with MiXCR. The V and J calls follow TCRdb's processing rather than the paper's. The sample has 30,000 to 35,000 clones, around 32% seen once. Every patient underwent thyroid surgery untreated. On this clone: The antigen remains undetermined. It is unclear where the CDR3 begins or ends on the DNA, so no DNA is shown, and the CDR3 is as TCRdb lists it.

This rearrangement joins TRBV7-3 to TRBJ2-1; the DNA was not used to check the table's D call, TRBD2. This clonotype was obtained from a female donor with papillary thyroid cancer or a benign thyroid nodule (not recorded which). Some clones in this sample may be carry-over from other donors' samples. The sample was blood. The CDR3 sequence: CARSFGSGINERFF.